These 22 T cell receptor beta chains were all obtained from the same sample, sequenced in a study of cytomegalovirus exposure and HLA in healthy donors. Primers: 60 Vbeta forward and 13 Jbeta reverse. Method: immunoSEQ multiplex PCR; TCRdb's copy keeps in-frame clones and lacks some. The sample holds roughly 100,000 clones, over 60% seen once. The sequenced sample was PBMCs. These receptors originate from a woman under 30 in good health and CMV-seropositive.

This clone showed up just a few times. The rearrangement joins TRBV9 to TRBJ2-1, with 14 nucleotides matching TRBD2. This CDR3 has 15 residues. After removal of 4 bases from V and 10 bases from J, the junction contained 7 bases not matched to a gene. Germline-derived CDR1 and CDR2 are SGDLS and YYNGEE. This CDR3 reads CASSQGLAGVQEQFF. The CDR3 region has the DNA TGTGCCAGCAGCCAGGGACTAGCGGGAGTCCAAGAGCAGTTCTTC. Drawing the rest from reference TRBV9 and TRBJ2-1, the complete variable domain is DSGVTQTPKHLITATGQRVTLRCSPRSGDLSVYWYQQSLDQGLQFLIQYYNGEERAKGNILERFSAQQFPDLHSELNLSSLELGDSALYFCASSQGLAGVQEQFFGPGTRLTVL.

This sequence joins TRBV18 and TRBJ1-5; D might be TRBD1 (5 bases). V was clipped by 3 bases and J by 4 bases, with 13 bases between them. The CDR3 spans 15 residues. Per germline, CDR1 KGHSH and CDR2 LQKENI. CDR3 nucleotide sequence: TGTGCCAGCTCACCGGGTCAGGGAGGAAATCAGCCCCAGCATTTT. Translation gives CASSPGQGGNQPQHF.

The CDR3 DNA reads TGTGCCAGCAGTTTACAGGGCACCATTCTTGGACAGGAGACCCAGTACTTC. It is translated as CASSLQGTILGQETQYF. The V call is TRBV27, the J call TRBJ2-5; TRBD1 might be the D (6 bases). V was clipped by 2 bases and J by 5 bases, with 21 bases between them. In germline, CDR1 is MNHEY, CDR2 SMNVEV (reference sequence). This CDR3 has 17 amino acids.

The V gene is TRBV6-5, the J gene TRBJ2-6; no definite D call. In germline, CDR1 is MNHEY, CDR2 SVGAGI. CDR3 length: 14 amino acids. Trimming removed 4 bases at V and 4 bases at J, with 8 bases between. The CDR3 sequence is CASSSPVGANVLTF. The DNA of the CDR3 is TGTGCCAGCAGTTCCCCCGTGGGGGCCAACGTCCTGACTTTC.

V gene TRBV13 combines with J gene TRBJ2-7, with D maybe TRBD2 (5 bases). CDR3 length equals 14 residues. CDR1 and CDR2 (germline): PRHDT, FYEKMQ (reference sequence). V was pared by 6 bases and J by 5 bases, with 17 bases between. The CDR3 coding sequence is TGTGCCAGCAGATCGGGGTTCCAGGCAAACGAGCAGTACTTC. This gives the protein CASRSGFQANEQYF.

This clone is a singleton in its sample. The chain uses TRBV6-1 and TRBJ1-5; 7 nucleotides align to TRBD1. The J segment lost 5 bases and the V segment lost 3 bases, leaving 4 bases of the junction unmatched. This CDR3 has 14 residues. The germline V gene encodes CDR1 MNHNS and CDR2 SASEGT. In DNA form, the CDR3 reads TGTGCCAGCAGTGATCCCACAGGGGATCAGCCCCAGCATTTT. This codes for CASSDPTGDQPQHF.

The chain carries TRBV7-6 and TRBJ1-1; a possible D gene is TRBD1 (6 bases). This CDR3 comprises 12 residues. Germline V gives CDR1 SGHVS, CDR2 FNYEAQ. Trimming left V 8 bases short and J 4 bases short, with 11 bases between. The CDR3, as DNA: TGTGCCAGCGCTAAGGACAGCACTGAAGCTTTCTTT. This gives the protein CASAKDSTEAFF.

There are a few counts of this clone. The chain is built from TRBV27 and TRBJ2-7; D unclear. Trimming pared 3 bases from V and 4 bases from J, leaving 13 bases between. The length of the CDR3 is 14 residues. The germline V gene encodes CDR1 MNHEY and CDR2 SMNVEV (reference sequence). The CDR3, as DNA: TGTGCCAGCAGTTTTTCCCGTGACTCGTACGAGCAGTACTTC. Protein sequence: CASSFSRDSYEQYF.

This clone was recorded only once. The rearrangement links TRBV7-8 to TRBJ2-1, with 11 positions matching TRBD2. V dropped 4 bases and J dropped 5; count of bases not matched to a gene: 4. CDR3 length: 15 amino acids. Germline V CDR1 and CDR2: SGHVS, FQNEAQ. The CDR3 reads CASSYRGLADNEQFF. DNA of the CDR3: TGTGCCAGCAGCTACAGGGGACTAGCGGACAATGAGCAGTTCTTC.

The chain links TRBV6-1 to TRBJ2-1, with TRBD2 matching over 10 bases. J gave up 4 bases and V 3 bases, and 3 bases lay outside the gene matches. Germline V gene data show CDR1 as MNHNS and CDR2 as SASEGT. This CDR3 contains 15 residues. The CDR3 DNA is TGTGCCAGCAGTGACGGACTAGCGGATTACAATGAGCAGTTCTTC. Its protein product is CASSDGLADYNEQFF.

This clone was seen a single time. CDR3 DNA sequence: TGTGCCAGCAGTCTAAAGGGGCACTATGGCTACACCTTC. Its protein product is CASSLKGHYGYTF. This chain connects TRBV28 to TRBJ1-2; D might be TRBD1 (5 bases). CDR1 MDHEN and CDR2 SYDVKM come from the germline V gene. V was trimmed by 5 bases and J by 3 bases, leaving 10 bases between them. This CDR3 region has 13 residues.

The chain employs TRBV5-4 and TRBJ2-2; D not resolved. The V end was cut by 1 base, the J end by 6 bases, with 7 bases between. There are 13 residues in the CDR3. Per the germline V gene, CDR1 is SGHNT and CDR2 is YYREEE (reference sequence). The CDR3 DNA reads as TGTGCCAGCAGCTTGTATACAGCCGGGGAGCTGTTTTTT. Translating it yields CASSLYTAGELFF.

The chain carries TRBV6-6 and TRBJ1-2; unclear D gene. V was cut by 7 bases and J by 7 bases, with 19 bases left in between. Germline V gene data show CDR1 as MNHNY and CDR2 as SVGAGI (reference sequence). This CDR3 has 14 residues. The CDR3 spells CASTMTVGRGGYTF. In DNA, the CDR3 is TGTGCCAGCACAATGACGGTCGGGCGGGGTGGCTACACCTTC.

The chain's CDR3 is CASSVASRSEYNEQFF. CDR3 nucleotides: TGTGCCAGCAGCGTGGCGTCCAGAAGCGAATACAATGAGCAGTTCTTC. The V call is TRBV9, the J call TRBJ2-1; D unclear. This CDR3 spans 16 amino acids. V dropped 2 bases and J dropped 4 bases, with 16 bases sitting between them. Germline CDR1 and CDR2: SGDLS and YYNGEE.

In DNA, the CDR3 is TGTGCCAGCAACCCTAGCGGGCCATACAATGAGCAGTTCTTC. Protein product: CASNPSGPYNEQFF. The rearrangement joins TRBV6-5 to TRBJ2-1; 8 nucleotides match TRBD2. Germline V gene data show CDR1 as MNHEY and CDR2 as SVGAGI. This CDR3 is 14 amino acids long. Unmatched junction bases numbered 6, after V lost 7 bases and J lost 4 bases.

The chain joins TRBV19 to TRBJ2-1; 11 bases match TRBD1. Germline CDR1 and CDR2: LNHDA and SQIVND (reference sequence). The V segment lost 7 bases and the J segment 12 bases; nucleotides outside the gene matches: 11. The length of the CDR3 is 14 residues. The CDR3 reads CASNTGQGAGGQFF. Written as DNA, the CDR3 is TGTGCCAGTAATACTGGACAGGGGGCGGGGGGGCAGTTCTTC.

This clone appeared a single time. The chain couples TRBV2 to TRBJ2-2; weak D call: TRBD2 (6 bases). This CDR3 is built from 13 residues. Trimming left V 6 bases short and J 5 bases short, with 10 bases between. Germline V lookup: CDR1 SNHLY, CDR2 FYNNEI. CDR3: CASSGSRTGELFF. The CDR3 DNA reads as TGTGCCAGCAGCGGGAGTCGGACCGGGGAGCTGTTTTTT.

The gene calls are TRBV25-1 and TRBJ2-5; tentatively, D is TRBD2 (5 bases). Trimming removed 2 bases at V and 4 bases at J, with 11 bases between. The CDR3 has 14 residues. The germline V gene has CDR1 MGHDK and CDR2 SYGVNS. The CDR3 loop reads CASSEIGGSETQYF. DNA of the CDR3: TGTGCCAGCAGTGAAATCGGCGGGTCAGAGACCCAGTACTTC.

The chain employs TRBV2 and TRBJ2-2; TRBD2 agrees at 8 bases. After removal of 7 bases from V and 3 bases from J, the junction contained 7 bases not matched to a gene. CDR1 is SNHLY and CDR2 is FYNNEI in the germline V gene. CDR3 length equals 15 residues. This CDR3 reads CASTPSGWDTGELFF. The CDR3 nucleotides read TGTGCCAGCACCCCTAGCGGGTGGGACACCGGGGAGCTGTTTTTT.

The J gene is TRBJ2-3, the V gene TRBV9; 8 bases are shared with TRBD2. The length of the CDR3 is 15 residues. The V gene's germline CDR1 is SGDLS and CDR2 YYNGEE. The V gene end was trimmed by 2 bases and the J gene end by 3 bases; junction bases not matched to a gene: 5. Here the CDR3 reads CASSVSAGVTDTQYF. The DNA for the CDR3 is TGTGCCAGCAGCGTGTCAGCGGGAGTGACAGATACGCAGTATTTT. Together with reference TRBV9 and TRBJ2-3, the CDR3 gives the full variable domain: DSGVTQTPKHLITATGQRVTLRCSPRSGDLSVYWYQQSLDQGLQFLIQYYNGEERAKGNILERFSAQQFPDLHSELNLSSLELGDSALYFCASSVSAGVTDTQYFGPGTRLTVL.

This clone was found a few times. The V call is TRBV6-1, the J call TRBJ2-7; 9 nucleotides line up with TRBD2. With 5 bases clipped from V and 7 bases from J, the junction kept 6 bases outside the gene matches. From germline, CDR1 is MNHNS and CDR2 SASEGT. CDR3 length equals 13 residues. The CDR3: CASSRGLALEQYF. The CDR3 nucleotides read TGTGCCAGCAGTAGGGGACTAGCCTTGGAGCAGTACTTC.

The rearrangement uses TRBV11-2 and TRBJ1-5; D is possibly TRBD1 (5 bases). Germline loops: CDR1 SGHAT, CDR2 FQNNGV. V was clipped by 3 bases and J by 6 bases, with 9 bases between them. This CDR3 is built from 13 residues. CDR3 residues: CASSFGGAQPQHF. The CDR3 nucleotides read TGTGCCAGCAGCTTCGGGGGTGCTCAGCCCCAGCATTTT.